A selection of T cell receptor beta chains follows, all from one sample in a study of blood T cell repertoires in COVID-19. This table comes from immunoSEQ multiplex PCR, and its TCRdb copy is limited to in-frame clones, with some not included. The data show 250,000 or so clones, with around nine tenths seen just once and 3% to 4% held by the top ten. Material for sequencing was PBMCs or T cells enriched from blood (not recorded which). The receptor set was obtained from a woman younger than 45 who had been exposed to COVID-19. CDR3s include the opening cysteine and the closing phenylalanine or tryptophan. Each record gives: V gene, J gene, CDR3 protein.

TRBV3-1/TRBV3-2	TRBJ2-6	CASSQRTGTGANVLTF
TRBV7-9	TRBJ1-4	CASSTRQGTGEKLFF
TRBV10-3	TRBJ2-7	CAITPGLAGIYEQYF
TRBV12-3/TRBV12-4	TRBJ1-1	CASSKTVRTEAFF
TRBV6-5	TRBJ1-3	CASSYSGQLRNTIYF
TRBV30	TRBJ1-5	CAWSVVGTGVHQPQHF
TRBV18	TRBJ1-6	CASSPRSDRVNSPLHF
TRBV5-1	TRBJ2-7	CASSLTSGSSYEQYF
TRBV5-4	TRBJ2-1	CASSSGTSGGNEQFF
TRBV19	TRBJ2-1	CASSIGLAVNEQFF
TRBV18	TRBJ2-1	CASSPPKPGDNEQFF
TRBV19	TRBJ2-4	CASSSRQTINIQYF
TRBV25-1	TRBJ2-1	CASSEYGGLSYNEQFF
TRBV18	TRBJ2-1	CASSEGTSGYNEQFF
TRBV6-6	TRBJ2-3	CASSAQGADTQYF
TRBV27	TRBJ1-3	CASSPQGFSGNTIYF
TRBV30	TRBJ2-1	CAFTSGSSSYNEQFF
TRBV30	TRBJ1-3	CAWSGGLGNTIYF